A single sample is the source of the 22 T cell receptor beta chains below, sequenced in a study of shared clonotypes between healthy human individuals. CD45RO-negative CD8 cells positively selected for CCR7 made up the naive population, which excluded terminally differentiated effector memory CD45RA+ cells. Method: immunoSEQ multiplex PCR; TCRdb's copy keeps in-frame clones and lacks some. The table shows about 2.2 million clones, with roughly 95% occurring only once. The sequenced material came from naive CD8+ T cells from PBMCs. All receptors derive from a man in his late teens or twenties in good health. Some clones in this sample may be carry-over from other donors' samples.

Comments on this clone: In the same sample, other DNA sequences code for this CDR3. V and J are TRBV30 and TRBJ2-3, with 11 bases matching TRBD1. Germline V gives CDR1 GTSNPN, CDR2 SVGIG (reference sequence). The V gene end was trimmed by 2 bases and the J gene end by 5 bases; junction bases not matched to a gene: 6. This CDR3 is 15 amino acids long. This CDR3 reads CAWSRTGGAGDTQYF. The CDR3 DNA follows: TGTGCCTGGAGTCGGACAGGGGGCGCGGGAGATACGCAGTATTTT.

The V and J genes are TRBV7-9 and TRBJ2-7; possibly TRBD1 for D (6 bases). With 4 bases removed from V and 0 bases from J, the gap between germline ends came to 22 bases. The CDR3 totals 18 residues. CDR1 is SEHNR and CDR2 is FQNEAQ in the germline V gene (reference sequence). The CDR3 region is CASSSSSQIQGSSYEQYF. CDR3 DNA: TGTGCCAGCAGCTCATCCTCTCAGATACAGGGAAGCTCCTACGAGCAGTACTTC.

The rearrangement joins TRBV12-5 to TRBJ2-5; the match to TRBD1 covers 7 bases. Trimming cost V 5 bases and J 5 bases; bases outside gene matches: 14. This CDR3 contains 16 residues. Germline V gene lookup returns CDR1 LGHNT and CDR2 FRNRAP. CDR3 sequence (DNA): TGTGCTAGTGGTGACTTAAATCCGGGACAGAGGGAGACCCAGTACTTC. Translation gives CASGDLNPGQRETQYF.

The genes are TRBV19 and TRBJ2-1; 7 bases line up with TRBD1. Germline trimming cut 6 bases from V and 3 bases from J; bases unmatched to any gene: 5. The length of the CDR3 is 14 residues. Germline V CDR1 and CDR2: LNHDA, SQIVND (reference sequence). CDR3 in amino acids: CASRRQGNYNEQFF. CDR3 bases: TGTGCCAGTAGGCGACAGGGTAACTACAATGAGCAGTTCTTC.

V gene TRBV6-5 combines with J gene TRBJ2-1, with D possibly TRBD2 on 6 matching bases. Germline V gene lookup returns CDR1 MNHEY and CDR2 SVGAGI. V lost 0 bases and J 9 bases, leaving 12 bases between the germline ends. The CDR3 contains 14 residues. The CDR3 region has the DNA TGTGCCAGCAGTTACTCGGTGGGGGGACGTGAGCAGTTCTTC. Amino acids: CASSYSVGGREQFF.

The V and J genes are TRBV7-7 and TRBJ2-7; D ambiguous. The CDR3 has 13 amino acids. The V and J ends lost 3 bases and 3 bases respectively, with 9 bases between them. Germline V gene sequence: CDR1 SSHAT, CDR2 FNYEAQ (reference sequence). The CDR3 nucleotides are TGTGCCAGCAGCTTGAGACGGAACTACGAGCAGTACTTC. Translating gives CASSLRRNYEQYF.

On this clone itself: This CDR3 is also generated by other DNA sequences in the sample. The gene calls are TRBV27 and TRBJ2-1; the match to TRBD2 covers 8 bases. The CDR3 has 15 amino acids. Germline assignment: CDR1 MNHEY and CDR2 SMNVEV (reference sequence). V lost 5 bases and J lost 0; bases outside the gene matches: 3. The chain's CDR3 is CASSLGGGSYNEQFF. The CDR3, as DNA: TGTGCCAGCAGTCTCGGGGGGGGCTCCTACAATGAGCAGTTCTTC.

The rearrangement links TRBV5-5 to TRBJ1-5; perhaps TRBD1 as D (5 bases). Trimming shortened V by 0 bases and J by 1 base, and 17 bases separated the two germline ends. The length of the CDR3 is 18 residues. CDR1 and CDR2 from the germline V gene are SGHKS and YYEKEE (reference sequence). CDR3 region: CASSLAVAGLNSNQPQHF. The CDR3 region has the DNA TGTGCCAGCAGCTTGGCGGTGGCAGGGCTCAACAGCAATCAGCCCCAGCATTTT.

The genes are TRBV21-1 and TRBJ1-3; whether TRBD1, the table's D call, matches the DNA was not checked. TRBV21-1 is a recognized pseudogene. The CDR3 length is 17 residues. In DNA form, the CDR3 reads TGTGCCAGCTCTCTCCCCCTGACAGGGGGTAAGGGAAACACCATATATTTT. Its protein is CASSLPLTGGKGNTIYF.

The chain employs TRBV28 and TRBJ2-7; 15 nucleotides match TRBD2. The CDR3 is 18 amino acids. J lost 2 bases, V lost 7 bases, and 12 bases had no gene match. CDR1 MDHEN and CDR2 SYDVKM come from the germline V gene. The CDR3 region has the DNA TGTGCCAGCATCACGGGACTAGCGGGAGGCCAGGGAGCCTACGAGCAGTACTTC. Translating gives CASITGLAGGQGAYEQYF.

The rearrangement links TRBV6-1 to TRBJ2-5; TRBD1 matches at 7 bases. CDR1 is MNHNS, CDR2 SASEGT, per germline. The CDR3 runs 16 residues. J was trimmed by 2 bases and V by 1 base; bases with no gene match: 7. The CDR3 DNA reads TGTGCCAGCAGTGAAGTTGGGGGACAGATACAAGAGACCCAGTACTTC. This encodes CASSEVGGQIQETQYF.

The chain recombines TRBV15 with TRBJ1-2; TRBD1 is a possible D gene (6 bases). Germline loops: CDR1 LNHNV, CDR2 YYDKDF (reference sequence). V lost 0 bases and J lost 7, with 12 bases in between. The CDR3 is 14 amino acids. CDR3 in DNA: TGTGCCACCAGCAGAGATAAGGGGGTCGCTGGCTACACCTTC. This gives the protein CATSRDKGVAGYTF. Drawing the rest from reference TRBV15 and TRBJ1-2, the complete variable domain is DAMVIQNPRYQVTQFGKPVTLSCSQTLNHNVMYWYQQKSSQAPKLLFHYYDKDFNNEADTPDNFQSRRPNTSFCFLDIRSPGLGDTAMYLCATSRDKGVAGYTFGSGTRLTVV.

The chain has TRBV27 and TRBJ2-7; D is undetermined. V was pared by 4 bases and J by 10 bases, with 17 bases between. The CDR3 extends over 13 amino acids. Germline V gives CDR1 MNHEY, CDR2 SMNVEV (reference sequence). This CDR3 reads CASSSLEGPRQYF. In nucleotides, the CDR3 is TGTGCCAGCAGTTCCCTCGAAGGTCCCCGCCAGTACTTC.

About this clone: Other DNA sequences in this sample translate to the same CDR3. The V call is TRBV7-9, the J call TRBJ2-2; D not resolved. The CDR3 runs 12 residues. Trimming left V 2 bases short and J 2 bases short, with 0 bases between. The germline V gene encodes CDR1 SEHNR and CDR2 FQNEAQ (reference sequence). CDR3 bases: TGTGCCAGCAGCTTAAACACCGGGGAGCTGTTTTTT. This encodes CASSLNTGELFF.

V is TRBV4-1 and J is TRBJ2-3, with 8 bases lining up with TRBD2. This CDR3 contains 17 residues. Germline V gene sequence: CDR1 MGHRA, CDR2 YSYEKL. V gave up 0 bases and J gave up 9 bases; unmatched junction bases: 14. Written as DNA, the CDR3 is TGCGCCAGCAGCCAAGATGGTTCGACAGCGGGAGAATCCACGCAGTATTTT. Translation gives CASSQDGSTAGESTQYF.

This chain joins TRBV19 and TRBJ2-1; no clear D gene. V lost 6 bases to trimming and J lost 0 bases, with 15 bases between them. The germline V gene encodes CDR1 LNHDA and CDR2 SQIVND (reference sequence). CDR3 length equals 16 residues. The CDR3 bases are TGTGCCAGTAGGGTCGACTGGGTGAGCTCCTACAATGAGCAGTTCTTC. This gives the protein CASRVDWVSSYNEQFF.

The chain recombines TRBV6-5 with TRBJ2-5; D call uncertain. Germline CDR1 is MNHEY and CDR2 is SVGAGI. This CDR3 has 14 amino acids. The germline V and J ends were trimmed by 0 bases and 4 bases, with 9 bases remaining between them. The CDR3 DNA sequence: TGTGCCAGCAGTTACTCTCGGCTGCTAGAGACCCAGTACTTC. Translating gives CASSYSRLLETQYF.

J is TRBJ2-1 and V is TRBV9, with TRBD2 matching 9 bases. Per the germline V gene, CDR1 is SGDLS and CDR2 is YYNGEE. V lost 3 bases and J lost 7; bases outside the gene matches: 14. This CDR3 spans 17 amino acids. CDR3 bases: TGTGCCAGCAGCGCAGAGGCGGCGGGAGGGAATGGAAATGAGCAGTTCTTC. This codes for CASSAEAAGGNGNEQFF.

This chain links TRBV4-3 with TRBJ2-3; TRBD2 agrees at 7 bases. The trim removed 0 bases at V and 6 bases at J, leaving 18 bases unmatched. Germline assignment: CDR1 LGHNA and CDR2 YSLEER. CDR3 size: 19 residues. This CDR3 reads CASSQDWRGLAGYTDTQYF. In DNA form, the CDR3 reads TGCGCCAGCAGCCAAGATTGGAGGGGATTAGCGGGCTATACCGATACGCAGTATTTT.

V gene TRBV7-2 combines with J gene TRBJ2-1; 12 bases match TRBD2. This CDR3 region has 13 residues. Germline V gene sequence: CDR1 SGHTA, CDR2 FQGNSA. The junction had 8 bases not matched to a gene; V was cut back by 6 bases and J by 14 bases. In DNA, the CDR3 is TGTGCCAGCAGTTGGACTAGCGGGGCTGGAAAGTTCTTC. It encodes CASSWTSGAGKFF.

The rearrangement uses TRBV7-2 and TRBJ2-7; D perhaps matches TRBD1 (5 bases). The CDR3 sequence is 14 residues long. Per germline, CDR1 SGHTA and CDR2 FQGNSA. V was trimmed by 5 bases and J by 6 bases, leaving 17 bases between them. This CDR3 is CASSPRWARGEQYF. In nucleotides, the CDR3 is TGTGCCAGCAGCCCAAGGTGGGCTAGGGGCGAGCAGTACTTC.

The chain uses TRBV19 and TRBJ2-7; tentative D call: TRBD1 (5 bases). Trimming took 7 bases from V and 2 from J, leaving 15 bases between them. The CDR3 extends over 14 amino acids. Per germline, CDR1 LNHDA and CDR2 SQIVND (reference sequence). The CDR3: CASNPPDRPYEQYF. The CDR3 DNA reads as TGTGCCAGTAACCCCCCCGACAGACCCTACGAGCAGTACTTC. Together with reference TRBV19 and TRBJ2-7, the CDR3 gives the full variable domain: DGGITQSPKYLFRKEGQNVTLSCEQNLNHDAMYWYRQDPGQGLRLIYYSQIVNDFQKGDIAEGYSVSREKKESFPLTVTSAQKNPTAFYLCASNPPDRPYEQYFGPGTRLTVT.